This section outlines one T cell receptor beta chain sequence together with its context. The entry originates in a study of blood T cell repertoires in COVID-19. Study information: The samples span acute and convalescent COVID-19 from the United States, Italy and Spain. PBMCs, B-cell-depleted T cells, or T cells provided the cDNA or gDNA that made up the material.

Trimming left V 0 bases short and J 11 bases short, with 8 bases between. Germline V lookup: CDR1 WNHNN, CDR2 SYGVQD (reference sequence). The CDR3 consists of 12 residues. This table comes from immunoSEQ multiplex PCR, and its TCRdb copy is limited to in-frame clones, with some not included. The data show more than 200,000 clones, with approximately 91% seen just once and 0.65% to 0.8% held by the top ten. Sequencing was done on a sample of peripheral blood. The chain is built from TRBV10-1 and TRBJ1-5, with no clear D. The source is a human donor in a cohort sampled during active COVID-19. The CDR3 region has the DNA TGCGCCAGCAGTGAGTCATGCGGGGCCCAGCATTTT. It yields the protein CASSESCGAQHF.